The clone carrying this T cell receptor (beta chain) was seen only once. This entry belongs to a study of blood T cell repertoires in COVID-19. Study-wide background: The United States, Italy and Spain were the sources of the acute and convalescent COVID-19 samples. In each case, the material was cDNA or gDNA derived from T cells, B-cell-depleted T cells, or PBMCs.

Deletions cut 8 bases from V and 4 bases from J, with 21 bases between. Germline V gives CDR1 MDHEN, CDR2 SYDVKM. The CDR3 length is 17 residues. In the source study's methods: Estimation of nucleated cell counts relied on the amplification of reference gene primers. Libraries were prepared by immunoSEQ multiplex PCR; TCRdb keeps only in-frame clonotypes and omits some of them. V and J calls and clone size are given by that table; D and trimming were obtained from the DNA. The sample holds some 150,000 clones, roughly 90% seen once. V and J are TRBV28 and TRBJ1-6; D may be TRBD1 (6 bases). The sample taken for sequencing was peripheral blood. This TCR derives from a man in his sixties with acute or convalescent COVID-19. CDR3 protein: CASPDPNRVRYNSPLHF. The CDR3 DNA sequence: TGTGCCAGCCCCGACCCAAACAGGGTCCGTTATAATTCACCCCTCCACTTT.